The 15 T cell receptor beta chains given below trace back to one sample, sequenced in a study of blood T cell repertoires in COVID-19 (dated by TCRdb to 2018 to 2021). Library prep was done by the immunoSEQ multiplex PCR assay. TCRdb stores this immuneACCESS table with in-frame sequences only. Part of the clones is absent; in the studies checked, under half of the shortfall reflects unresolved V genes, and no reason is known for the rest. The sample has 150,000 to 200,000 clones on record, approximately 87% of them singletons. The ten largest clones take up roughly 4% of the sample. The sample consisted of peripheral blood. All receptors come from a woman aged 70-85 years with acute or convalescent COVID-19.

The CDR3 sequence: CASSPVGAASSYNEQFF. CDR3 nucleotides: TGCGCCAGCAGCCCGGTTGGGGCGGCGAGCTCCTACAATGAGCAGTTCTTC. The genes are TRBV5-1 and TRBJ2-1; D may be TRBD1 (5 bases). The length of the CDR3 is 17 residues. Per germline, CDR1 SGHRS and CDR2 YFSETQ. Trimming stripped 4 bases from V and 0 bases from J, with 17 bases between.

The V call is TRBV3-1 (or the pseudogene TRBV3-2), the J call TRBJ1-5, with TRBD1 matching over 8 bases. The CDR3 length is 14 residues. Germline V lookup: CDR1 LGHDT, CDR2 YNNKEL (reference sequence). Germline trimming cut 3 bases from V and 6 bases from J; bases unmatched to any gene: 4. This CDR3 is CASSHRQGLQPQHF. CDR3 bases: TGTGCCAGCAGCCACCGACAGGGGCTTCAGCCCCAGCATTTT.

The chain carries TRBV7-6 and TRBJ2-5; 10 positions match TRBD1. Germline V lookup: CDR1 SGHVS, CDR2 FNYEAQ. J was trimmed by 1 base and V by 5 bases; bases with no gene match: 7. The CDR3 has 16 residues. CDR3 protein: CASSALGQGVQETQYF. Written as DNA, the CDR3 is TGTGCCAGCAGCGCCCTAGGACAGGGGGTCCAAGAGACCCAGTACTTC.

V usage is TRBV3-1 (or the pseudogene TRBV3-2) and J usage is TRBJ1-1, with a tentative D call TRBD1 (5 bases). The CDR3 sequence is 16 residues long. V was trimmed by 1 base and J by 2 bases, leaving 14 bases between them. Per germline, CDR1 LGHDT and CDR2 YNNKEL (reference sequence). The CDR3 is CASSQALWQGNTEAFF. The CDR3 DNA reads as TGTGCCAGCAGCCAAGCCCTGTGGCAGGGTAACACTGAAGCTTTCTTT.

The gene calls are TRBV3-1 (or the pseudogene TRBV3-2) and TRBJ1-6; no definite D call. Germline V gene sequence: CDR1 LGHDT, CDR2 YNNKEL (reference sequence). This CDR3 comprises 15 residues. Trimming cost V 0 bases and J 4 bases, with 7 bases left between them. In DNA form, the CDR3 reads TGTGCCAGCAGCCAAGAGTTATTTTATAATTCACCCCTCCACTTT. It translates to CASSQELFYNSPLHF.

The chain uses TRBV4-2 and TRBJ1-5; no clear D gene. Trimming took off 0 bases at V and 0 bases at J, with 9 bases between the two ends. The CDR3 has 16 residues. Germline V gene lookup returns CDR1 LGHNA and CDR2 YNFKEQ. The CDR3 spells CASSQEAGISNQPQHF. The CDR3 DNA reads as TGTGCCAGCAGCCAAGAGGCCGGGATTAGCAATCAGCCCCAGCATTTT.

This chain joins TRBV4-1 and TRBJ2-7; D is unclear. Trimming removed 3 bases at V and 3 bases at J, with 15 bases between. The germline V gene encodes CDR1 MGHRA and CDR2 YSYEKL. CDR3 length: 15 amino acids. CDR3 sequence reads: CASSQADGYLYEQYF. CDR3 sequence (DNA): TGCGCCAGCAGCCAGGCAGACGGGTATCTCTACGAGCAGTACTTC.

The chain employs TRBV9 and TRBJ1-1; D gene unclear. The CDR3 has 14 residues. The V gene lost 0 bases and the J gene lost 5 bases, with 11 bases spanning the gap. The germline V gene encodes CDR1 SGDLS and CDR2 YYNGEE. CDR3 residues: CASSVEGSGTEAFF. As DNA, the CDR3 is TGTGCCAGCAGCGTAGAGGGCTCGGGAACTGAAGCTTTCTTT.

This clone turned up a few times. The chain combines TRBV28 with TRBJ2-7; D may be TRBD2 (6 bases). There are 14 residues in the CDR3. Per germline, CDR1 MDHEN and CDR2 SYDVKM. V was trimmed by 3 bases and J by 2 bases, leaving 11 bases between them. The CDR3 is CASSFASVPYEQYF. The CDR3 DNA reads TGTGCCAGCAGTTTTGCTAGCGTCCCCTACGAGCAGTACTTC. The variable domain in full, with the rest retrieved from reference TRBV28 and TRBJ2-7, is DVKVTQSSRYLVKRTGEKVFLECVQDMDHENMFWYRQDPGLGLRLIYFSYDVKMKEKGDIPEGYSVSREKKERFSLILESASTNQTSMYLCASSFASVPYEQYFGPGTRLTVT.

V and J are TRBV3-1 (or the pseudogene TRBV3-2) and TRBJ2-7; possibly TRBD1 for D (6 bases). V lost 1 base, J lost 7 bases, and 8 bases lay in between. Per germline, CDR1 LGHDT and CDR2 YNNKEL (reference sequence). The CDR3 totals 12 residues. CDR3 residues: CASSQGRGEQYF. The CDR3 DNA sequence: TGTGCCAGCAGCCAAGGAAGGGGGGAGCAGTACTTC.

This chain connects TRBV6-4 to TRBJ2-1; D might be TRBD2 (7 bases). V was pared by 5 bases and J by 0 bases, with 23 bases between. The CDR3 consists of 19 residues. The germline CDR1 and CDR2 sequences are MRHNA and SNTAGT. In DNA, the CDR3 is TGTGCCAGCAGTCGCTATAGCGGGTCTGGGGGCAGCTCCTACAATGAGCAGTTCTTC. The encoded protein is CASSRYSGSGGSSYNEQFF.

The rearrangement joins TRBV15 to TRBJ2-7, with TRBD2 identical over 9 bases. V lost 0 bases to trimming and J lost 2 bases; unmatched junction nucleotides: 5. Germline lookup yields CDR1 LNHNV and CDR2 YYDKDF (reference sequence). This CDR3 contains 16 residues. CDR3 amino acids: CATSRDRIAGAYEQYF. For the CDR3, the DNA is TGTGCCACCAGCAGAGATCGAATAGCGGGAGCCTACGAGCAGTACTTC.

This chain links TRBV30 with TRBJ2-7, with a tentative D call TRBD1 (6 bases). Germline V lookup: CDR1 GTSNPN, CDR2 SVGIG (reference sequence). Trimming stripped 3 bases from V and 2 bases from J, with 11 bases between. The CDR3 covers 13 residues. The CDR3 sequence: CAWSRGGPYEQYF. The CDR3 coding sequence is TGTGCCTGGAGCAGGGGCGGGCCCTACGAGCAGTACTTC.

This chain connects TRBV11-3 to TRBJ2-1, with 8 bases matching TRBD2. In germline, CDR1 is SGHNT, CDR2 YENEEA. The CDR3 runs to 13 residues. With V trimmed by 3 bases and J by 7 bases, 2 bases remained unmatched. CDR3 residues: CASSFGTSNEQFF. The CDR3 DNA reads as TGTGCCAGCAGCTTCGGGACTAGTAATGAGCAGTTCTTC.

This rearrangement joins TRBV30 to TRBJ1-1; the D gene is possibly TRBD1 (5 bases). The CDR3 runs 12 residues. Germline values: CDR1 GTSNPN, CDR2 SVGIG (reference sequence). With 3 bases removed from V and 4 bases from J, the gap between germline ends came to 9 bases. Here the CDR3 DNA reads TGTGCCTGGAGCAGGGATGTCACTGAAGCTTTCTTT. The encoded protein is CAWSRDVTEAFF.